This T cell receptor (beta chain) derives from a study of blood T cell repertoires in COVID-19. The assay was immunoSEQ multiplex PCR, and TCRdb's table has in-frame clones only and misses some. Of approximately 380,000 clones listed, more than 70% are singletons. Trimming pared 0 bases from V and 3 bases from J, leaving 6 bases between. CDR3 length: 12 amino acids. Germline V gene lookup returns CDR1 GTSNPN and CDR2 SVGIG (reference sequence). Which cohort a participant joined came from the clinical history participants gave. Cohort 3 donors were reported recovered after two negative PCRs, clearance, or symptom resolution.

This receptor was taken from a woman between 18 and 30 years old who had recovered from COVID-19. Sequencing input: PBMCs or T cells enriched from blood (not recorded which). The V call is TRBV30, the J call TRBJ2-7; D call uncertain. The CDR3 reads CAWSVRVYEQYF. The CDR3 nucleotides read TGTGCCTGGAGTGTACGGGTCTACGAGCAGTACTTC.